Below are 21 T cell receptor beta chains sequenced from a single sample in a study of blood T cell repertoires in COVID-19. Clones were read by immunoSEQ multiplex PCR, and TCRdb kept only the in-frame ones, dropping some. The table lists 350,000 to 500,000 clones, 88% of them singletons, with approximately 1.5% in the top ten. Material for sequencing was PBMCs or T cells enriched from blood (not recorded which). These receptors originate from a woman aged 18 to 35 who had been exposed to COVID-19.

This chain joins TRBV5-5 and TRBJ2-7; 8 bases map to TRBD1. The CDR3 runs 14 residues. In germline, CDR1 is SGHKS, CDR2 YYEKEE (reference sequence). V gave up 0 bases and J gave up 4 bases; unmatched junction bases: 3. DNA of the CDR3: TGTGCCAGCAGCTTGGTAGGACAGGGTTACGAGCAGTACTTC. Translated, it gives CASSLVGQGYEQYF.

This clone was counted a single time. The chain's CDR3 is CASGIQRTGVTEAFF. Here the CDR3 DNA reads TGTGCTAGTGGTATACAACGGACAGGGGTCACTGAAGCTTTCTTT. The chain carries TRBV12-5 and TRBJ1-1; 9 bases map to TRBD1. CDR1 and CDR2 from the germline V gene are LGHNT and FRNRAP. The V gene end was trimmed by 5 bases and the J gene end by 4 bases; junction bases not matched to a gene: 8. The CDR3 is 15 residues long.

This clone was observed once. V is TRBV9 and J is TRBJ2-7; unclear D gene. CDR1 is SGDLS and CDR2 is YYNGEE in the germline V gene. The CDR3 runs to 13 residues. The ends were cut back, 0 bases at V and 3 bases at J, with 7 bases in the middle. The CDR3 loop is CASSVELDYEQYF. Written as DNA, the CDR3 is TGTGCCAGCAGCGTAGAACTCGACTACGAGCAGTACTTC.

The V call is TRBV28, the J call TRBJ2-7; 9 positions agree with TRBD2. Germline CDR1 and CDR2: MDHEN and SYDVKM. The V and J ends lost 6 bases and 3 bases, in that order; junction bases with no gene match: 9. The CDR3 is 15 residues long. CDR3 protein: CASRISGSLFYEQYF. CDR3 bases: TGTGCCAGCAGGATTAGCGGGAGTCTTTTCTACGAGCAGTACTTC.

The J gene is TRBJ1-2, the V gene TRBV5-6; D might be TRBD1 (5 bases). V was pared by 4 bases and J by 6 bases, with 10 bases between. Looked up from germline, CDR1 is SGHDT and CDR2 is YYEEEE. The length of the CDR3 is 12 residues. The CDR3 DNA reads TGTGCCAGCAGCCCGGACAAGGATGGCTACACCTTC. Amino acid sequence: CASSPDKDGYTF.

CDR3 residues: CASTPGGASGYTF. For the CDR3, the DNA is TGTGCCAGCACCCCAGGGGGCGCTTCTGGCTACACCTTC. This rearrangement joins TRBV27 to TRBJ1-2; 8 positions agree with TRBD1. With V trimmed by 7 bases and J by 7 bases, 8 bases remained unmatched. This CDR3 has 13 amino acids. Germline CDR1 MNHEY, CDR2 SMNVEV (reference sequence).

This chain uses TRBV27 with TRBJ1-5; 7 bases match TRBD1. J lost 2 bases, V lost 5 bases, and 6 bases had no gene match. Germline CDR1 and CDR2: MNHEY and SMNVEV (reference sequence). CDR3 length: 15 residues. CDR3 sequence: CASSTGQQRNQPQHF. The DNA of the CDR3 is TGTGCCAGCAGTACGGGACAGCAGCGCAATCAGCCCCAGCATTTT.

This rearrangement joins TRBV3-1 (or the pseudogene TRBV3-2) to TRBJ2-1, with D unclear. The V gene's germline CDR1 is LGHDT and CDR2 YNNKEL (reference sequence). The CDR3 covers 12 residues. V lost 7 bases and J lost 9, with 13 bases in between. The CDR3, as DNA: TGTGCCAGCAATTTCCAGGCCGGTGAGCAGTTCTTC. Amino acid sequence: CASNFQAGEQFF.

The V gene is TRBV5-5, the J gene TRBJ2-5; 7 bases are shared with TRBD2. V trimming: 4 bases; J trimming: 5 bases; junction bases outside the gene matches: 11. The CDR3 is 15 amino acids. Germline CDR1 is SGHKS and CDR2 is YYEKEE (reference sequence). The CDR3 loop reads CASSPTGTGGETQYF. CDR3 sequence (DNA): TGTGCCAGCAGCCCGACGGGGACCGGGGGGGAGACCCAGTACTTC.

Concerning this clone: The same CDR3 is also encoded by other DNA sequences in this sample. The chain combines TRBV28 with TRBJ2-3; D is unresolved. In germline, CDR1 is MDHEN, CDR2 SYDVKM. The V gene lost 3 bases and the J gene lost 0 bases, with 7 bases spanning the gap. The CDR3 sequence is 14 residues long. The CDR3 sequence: CASSFLSSTDTQYF. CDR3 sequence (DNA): TGTGCCAGCAGTTTTTTATCCAGCACAGATACGCAGTATTTT. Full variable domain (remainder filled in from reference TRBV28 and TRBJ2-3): DVKVTQSSRYLVKRTGEKVFLECVQDMDHENMFWYRQDPGLGLRLIYFSYDVKMKEKGDIPEGYSVSREKKERFSLILESASTNQTSMYLCASSFLSSTDTQYFGPGTRLTVL.

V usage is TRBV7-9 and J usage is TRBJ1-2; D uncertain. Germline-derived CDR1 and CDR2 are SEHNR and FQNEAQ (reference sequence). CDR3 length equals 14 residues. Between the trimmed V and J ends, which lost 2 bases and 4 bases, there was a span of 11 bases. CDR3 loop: CASSLLAVSYGYTF. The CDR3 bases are TGTGCCAGCAGCTTACTAGCAGTCAGCTATGGCTACACCTTC.

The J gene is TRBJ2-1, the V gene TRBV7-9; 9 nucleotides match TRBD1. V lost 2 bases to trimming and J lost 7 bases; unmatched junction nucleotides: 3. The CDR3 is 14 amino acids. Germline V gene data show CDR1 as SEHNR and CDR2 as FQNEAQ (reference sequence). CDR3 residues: CASSLSGQGNEQFF. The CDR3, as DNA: TGTGCCAGCAGCTTATCGGGACAGGGTAATGAGCAGTTCTTC. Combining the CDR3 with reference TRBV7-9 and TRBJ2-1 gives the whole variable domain DTGVSQNPRHKITKRGQNVTFRCDPISEHNRLYWYRQTLGQGPEFLTYFQNEAQLEKSRLLSDRFSAERPKGSFSTLEIQRTEQGDSAMYLCASSLSGQGNEQFFGPGTRLTVL.

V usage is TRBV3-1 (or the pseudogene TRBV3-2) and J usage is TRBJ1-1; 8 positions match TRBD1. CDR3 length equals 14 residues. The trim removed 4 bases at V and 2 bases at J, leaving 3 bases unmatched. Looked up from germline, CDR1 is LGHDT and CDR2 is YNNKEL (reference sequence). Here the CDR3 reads CASSRTGTNTEAFF. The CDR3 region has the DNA TGTGCCAGCAGCCGGACAGGGACAAACACTGAAGCTTTCTTT.

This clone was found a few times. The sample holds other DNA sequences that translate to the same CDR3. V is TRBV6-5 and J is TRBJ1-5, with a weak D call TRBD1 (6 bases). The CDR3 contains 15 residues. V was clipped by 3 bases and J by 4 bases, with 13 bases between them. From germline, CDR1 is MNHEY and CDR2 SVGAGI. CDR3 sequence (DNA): TGTGCCAGCAGTTATGGCAGGGGCGGGAATCAGCCCCAGCATTTT. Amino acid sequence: CASSYGRGGNQPQHF.

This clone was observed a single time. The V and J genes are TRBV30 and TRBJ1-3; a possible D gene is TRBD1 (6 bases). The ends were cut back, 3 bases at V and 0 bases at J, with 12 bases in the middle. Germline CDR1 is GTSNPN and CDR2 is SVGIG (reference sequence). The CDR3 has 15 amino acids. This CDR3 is CAWSRQALSGNTIYF. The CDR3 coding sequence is TGTGCCTGGAGCAGACAGGCGCTCTCTGGAAACACCATATATTTT.

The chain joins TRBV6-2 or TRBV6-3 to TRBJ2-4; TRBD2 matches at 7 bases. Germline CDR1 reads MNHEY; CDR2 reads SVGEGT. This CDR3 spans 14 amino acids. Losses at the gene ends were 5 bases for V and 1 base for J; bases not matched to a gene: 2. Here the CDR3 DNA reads TGTGCCAGCAGTGATAGCGGGGCCAAAAACATTCAGTACTTC. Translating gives CASSDSGAKNIQYF.

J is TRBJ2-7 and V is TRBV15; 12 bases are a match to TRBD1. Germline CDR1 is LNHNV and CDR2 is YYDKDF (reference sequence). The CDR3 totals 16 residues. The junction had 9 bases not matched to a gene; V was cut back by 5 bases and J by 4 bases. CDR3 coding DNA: TGTGCCACCAGCTCCGGGACAGGGGGCCGCTGGTACGAGCAGTACTTC. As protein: CATSSGTGGRWYEQYF.

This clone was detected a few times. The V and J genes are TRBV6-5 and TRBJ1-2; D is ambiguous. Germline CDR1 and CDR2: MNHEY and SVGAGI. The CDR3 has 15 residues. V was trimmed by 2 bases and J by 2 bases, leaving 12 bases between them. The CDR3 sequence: CASSYIGGQNYGYTF. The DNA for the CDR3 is TGTGCCAGCAGTTACATCGGCGGCCAAAACTATGGCTACACCTTC.

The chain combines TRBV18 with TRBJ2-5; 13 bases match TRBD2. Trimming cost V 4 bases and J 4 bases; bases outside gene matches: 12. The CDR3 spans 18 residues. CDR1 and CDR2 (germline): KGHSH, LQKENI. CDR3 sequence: CASSRVRTSGSKRETQYF. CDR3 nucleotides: TGTGCCAGCTCACGCGTACGGACTAGCGGGAGTAAGCGAGAGACCCAGTACTTC.

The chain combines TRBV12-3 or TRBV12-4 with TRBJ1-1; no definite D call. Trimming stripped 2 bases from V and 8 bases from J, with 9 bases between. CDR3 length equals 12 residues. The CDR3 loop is CASSLSVLEAFF. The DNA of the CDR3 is TGTGCCAGCAGTTTATCAGTCTTGGAAGCTTTCTTT.

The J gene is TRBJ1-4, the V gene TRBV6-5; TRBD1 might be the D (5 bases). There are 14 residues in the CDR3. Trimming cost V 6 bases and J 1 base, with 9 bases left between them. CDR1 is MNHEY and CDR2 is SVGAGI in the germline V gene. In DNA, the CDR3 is TGTGCCAGCAGGCGACAGATAACTAATGAAAAACTGTTTTTT. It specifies CASRRQITNEKLFF.